These 8 T cell receptor beta chains originate from one sample sequenced in a study of radiotherapy plus CTLA-4 blockade in lung cancer. Measured with immunoSEQ multiplex PCR; TCRdb has only the in-frame clones, and not every one. This table has approximately 73,000 clones, roughly 84% appearing once. This material consisted of peripheral blood, taken from a patient treated with radiotherapy plus ipilimumab. Every receptor here comes from a human donor with non-small cell lung cancer that progressed on radiotherapy plus ipilimumab.

The chain links TRBV29-1 to TRBJ2-7; D gene unclear. Germline V gives CDR1 SQVTM, CDR2 ANQGSEA. This CDR3 contains 14 residues. V dropped 4 bases and J dropped 1 base, with 14 bases sitting between them. In DNA, the CDR3 is TGCAGCGTTGGTTACAGTTCTACGTCCTACGAGCAGTACTTC. Its protein is CSVGYSSTSYEQYF.

The chain has TRBV4-1 and TRBJ1-1; D is perhaps TRBD1 (6 bases). CDR1 MGHRA and CDR2 YSYEKL come from the germline V gene. Trimming stripped 4 bases from V and 5 bases from J, with 17 bases between. CDR3 length equals 15 residues. The CDR3 DNA reads TGCGCCAGCAGCCGACCGTCCACAGGGAAGACTGAAGCTTTCTTT. Its translation is CASSRPSTGKTEAFF.

The CDR3 here is CASSKTAITEAFF. The CDR3 region has the DNA TGTGCCAGCAGCAAGACAGCTATCACTGAAGCTTTCTTT. The genes are TRBV27 and TRBJ1-1; TRBD1 might be the D (5 bases). V dropped 6 bases and J dropped 4 bases, with 12 bases sitting between them. This CDR3 contains 13 residues. Germline V lookup: CDR1 MNHEY, CDR2 SMNVEV (reference sequence).

The gene calls are TRBV14 and TRBJ2-7; D is tentatively TRBD1 or TRBD2 (6 bases each). The CDR3 runs 16 residues. Germline CDR1 and CDR2: SGHDN and FVKESK. V was shortened by 0 bases and J by 2 bases, with 14 bases between the two germline ends. The CDR3: CASSQDPRGAPYEQYV. For the CDR3, the DNA is TGTGCCAGCAGCCAAGATCCAAGGGGGGCCCCCTACGAGCAGTACGTC.

This clone has more than one count but fewer than ten. The rearrangement links TRBV5-6 to TRBJ2-7; TRBD2 aligns across 8 bases. Per germline, CDR1 SGHDT and CDR2 YYEEEE. V trimming: 3 bases; J trimming: 7 bases; junction bases outside the gene matches: 12. This CDR3 spans 15 amino acids. The CDR3, as DNA: TGTGCCAGCAGCTATCCGGGGCGGCGCGGGGGGGAGCAGTACTTC. This encodes CASSYPGRRGGEQYF.

This rearrangement joins TRBV5-1 to TRBJ2-1, with D hard to call. V lost 0 bases and J 6 bases, leaving 4 bases between the germline ends. CDR3 size: 12 residues. The V gene's germline CDR1 is SGHRS and CDR2 YFSETQ. The CDR3 sequence: CASSLVSNEQFF. The CDR3 coding sequence is TGCGCCAGCAGCTTGGTAAGCAATGAGCAGTTCTTC.

The genes are TRBV5-1 and TRBJ1-2; 8 positions agree with TRBD1. The CDR3 sequence is 15 residues long. The germline CDR1 and CDR2 sequences are SGHRS and YFSETQ. J gave up 1 base and V 5 bases, and 7 bases lay outside the gene matches. CDR3 nucleotides: TGCGCCAGCAGATCCGGGACAGGTGTTAACTATGGCTACACCTTC. It specifies CASRSGTGVNYGYTF.

V usage is TRBV29-1 and J usage is TRBJ1-2, with unresolved D. Trimming took 2 bases from V and 0 from J, leaving 4 bases between them. Germline V CDR1 and CDR2: SQVTM, ANQGSEA. This CDR3 spans 12 amino acids. The CDR3 spells CSVEQANYGYTF. Written as DNA, the CDR3 is TGCAGCGTTGAACAGGCTAACTATGGCTACACCTTC.